This entry is about one T cell receptor (beta chain). The antigen remains unidentified. This sample stems from a study of identical twins. V dropped 4 bases and J dropped 1 base, with 12 bases sitting between them. The CDR3 is made up of 15 amino acids. Germline lookup yields CDR1 SGHTA and CDR2 FQGTGA. Findings of the study overall: Cross-sectional statistical analysis was relied on for the conclusions, without the same donors being followed.

A universal primer site was added by template switching, and unique molecular identifiers were carried by the cDNA. From the 5' RACE reads, TCRdb called clonotypes with MiXCR, one entry per CDR3 protein. The sample holds roughly 700,000 distinct CDR3 sequences, 8.5% to 9% seen once. In addition, the sample was reused for a study of yellow fever vaccine responses in identical twins.

The specimen was PBMCs. The genes are TRBV7-3 and TRBJ2-3, with D maybe TRBD1 (5 bases). This receptor was obtained from a woman under 30 in good health. The chain's CDR3 is CASSSRGRGTDTQYF. The CDR3 region has the DNA TGTGCCAGCAGCTCAAGGGGCCGGGGCACAGATACGCAGTATTTT. The full variable domain, its missing parts supplied by reference TRBV7-3 and TRBJ2-3, is GAGVSQTPSNKVTEKGKYVELRCDPISGHTALYWYRQSLGQGPEFLIYFQGTGAADDSGLPNDRFFAVRPEGSVSTLKIQRTERGDSAVYLCASSSRGRGTDTQYFGPGTRLTVL.